The source of this T cell receptor (beta chain) is a study of a mutant IDH1 vaccine in newly diagnosed glioma (dated by TCRdb to the early 2020s). At the level of the whole study: Patients were given eight vaccinations, in weeks 1, 3, 5, 7, 11, 15, 19 and 23, which matched visits V03 through V10. Before enrollment, patients had received standard therapy of radiotherapy alone, temozolomide alone, or radiochemotherapy with temozolomide; most received the combination. Peripheral blood samples were drawn at six visits, namely V03 (baseline), V05, V07, V10, V12 and V13. For exploratory analyses, some 24 treated patients had longitudinal TCRB deep sequencing done wherever samples were available. In the chemotherapy-containing groups, vaccination started alongside temozolomide cycles, whereas in patients who had radiotherapy alone it started 4-6 weeks after radiotherapy. The roughly 34 treated patients were around 60% male and around 40% female, with a mean age of about 38 years.

This clone was seen more than once but under ten times. The antigen this receptor binds is unknown. Per-base quality was not reported, and no clone a single base away is much larger than it. Broad study findings and their caveats: Selection of PBMC samples for TCRB deep sequencing was based on availability. Changes in the top peripheral T cell clonotypes picked up by TCRB sequencing did not appear to be linked to pseudoprogression. Vaccine-induced immune responses across multiple MHC alleles were detected in 80% to 95% of patients. It was noted by the authors that analyses of patient blood samples could not be reproduced owing to sample limitations.

Reading the label with the study, this specimen's time point is: week 5, during vaccination. Each vaccine dose, consisting of 300 ug of a 20-mer mutant IDH1 peptide in Montanide, was administered subcutaneously with topical imiquimod. Newly diagnosed WHO grade 3 or 4 IDH1-mutant astrocytomas showing loss of nuclear ATRX were present in the donors. The samples were drawn from NOA16, a multicentre, single-arm, open-label phase I trial in Germany that tested a mutant IDH1 peptide vaccine in humans for the first time. Genomic DNA for TCRB sequencing was isolated from EDTA blood with the DNeasy Blood and Tissue Kit. CDR1 and CDR2 (SGHVS, FQNEAQ) derive from the germline V gene. Between the V and J ends, shortened by 5 bases and 7 bases respectively, the junction contains 17 bases. Including cysteine and phenylalanine, the CDR3 has 14 amino acids. The retained sequence is limited to the CDR3, 42 bases, with the frame set at the first base.

Libraries were built with the immunoSEQ multiplex PCR assay. The hsTCRB Kit was used according to the manufacturer's protocol to amplify rearranged TCR beta chain sequences. Sequencing of TCRB libraries was carried out on an Illumina MiSeq. As for the authors' bioinformatics: Demultiplexing, trimming and gene mapping were performed with the kit vendor's proprietary platform. This immuneACCESS table, as held by TCRdb, lists in-frame sequences with V and J called but not all clones. Of the missing ones, under half trace to an unresolved V gene in checked studies; the others have no known cause. V, J and clone size derive from that table, while D and trimming were established from the DNA sequence. The sample includes approximately 60,000 clones, with about 87% observed a single time. The ten largest clonotypes hold roughly 4.8% of the sample.

The sequence was collected from a woman between 35 and 50 years old with glioma. Sequencing used PBMCs, obtained from a glioma patient whose treatment included an IDH1 peptide vaccine. The rearrangement joined TRBV7-8 to TRBJ1-2; the D segment could be TRBD1, given 5 matching bases. For the CDR3, the sequence is CASSLGHGEGGYTF. The base sequence is TGTGCCAGCAGCCTAGGACACGGGGAGGGTGGCTACACCTTC.